These 9 T cell receptor beta chains were sequenced from one sample in a study of T cells in women clearing cervical HPV infection. Sequencing was performed with immunoSEQ multiplex PCR; in TCRdb, only in-frame clones are kept and a portion is missing. The record lists 45,000 to 50,000 clones, of which the ten most abundant hold 35% to 45%. The sample comprised blood buffy coat. These receptors originate from a woman between 18 and 70 years old with a cervical HPV16 infection that either progressed to CIN3+ or cleared (not recorded which).

The part of the CDR3 DNA that was read is TGTGCCACCCACAGGGACGGACAGTACGAG. It encodes CATHRDGQYE. The CDR3 in full is CATHRDGQYEQYF. This sequence joins TRBV10-3 and TRBJ2-7; D might be TRBD1 (6 bases). The CDR3 extends 3 residues past the end of the read, so its final part is completed from the germline J gene. This CDR3 has 13 amino acids. In germline, CDR1 is ENHRY, CDR2 SYGVKD. Between the trimmed V and J ends, which lost 10 bases and 4 bases, there was a span of 17 bases.

Concerning this clone itself: The read ends 3 residues before the CDR3 terminus; that terminus is restored from the germline J gene. This chain links TRBV5-6 with TRBJ2-3; D uncertain. The CDR3 sequence is 13 residues long. V lost 5 bases and J lost 6, with 13 bases in between. Germline-derived CDR1 and CDR2 are SGHDT and YYEEEE. The CDR3 bases that were read are TGTGCCAGCAGAGTACAGCCCTACGATACG. Translating it yields CASRVQPYDT. The CDR3 as a whole reads CASRVQPYDTQYF.

Regarding this clone: The read finishes 3 residues shy of the CDR3 end, and the germline J gene is used to complete it. The J gene is TRBJ2-3, the V gene TRBV7-2; D is uncertain. The germline V gene encodes CDR1 SGHTA and CDR2 FQGNSA. V was shortened by 3 bases and J by 7 bases, with 8 bases between the two germline ends. The CDR3 covers 12 residues. The sequenced CDR3 bases are TGTGCCAGCAGCTTCTCGGTATATACG. Protein sequence: CASSFSVYT. The full CDR3 protein reads CASSFSVYTQYF.

With respect to this clone: The CDR3 end falls 3 residues outside the read, so it is completed with the germline J gene. The chain is built from TRBV4-1 and TRBJ2-1, with 12 bases aligning to TRBD1. Trimming took 3 bases from V and 8 from J; bases not matched to a gene: 8. This CDR3 is built from 16 residues. Germline V gene data show CDR1 as MGHRA and CDR2 as YSYEKL. The CDR3 region is CASSQAGTGGGHEQFF. The DNA read from the CDR3 is TGCGCCAGCAGCCAGGCCGGGACAGGGGGCGGGCATGAG.

With respect to this clone: The read ends 3 residues early relative to the CDR3; the germline J gene fills the gap. The gene calls are TRBV30 and TRBJ1-2; D unclear. The germline V gene has CDR1 GTSNPN and CDR2 SVGIG (reference sequence). V lost 0 bases and J lost 6, with 23 bases in between. The CDR3 extends over 17 amino acids. CDR3 residues: CAWSVELGRGFSNGYTF. The covered CDR3 bases are TGTGCCTGGAGTGTAGAATTGGGCCGAGGGTTCTCGAATGGC.

Concerning this clone itself: The read halts 3 residues ahead of the CDR3 end, with the missing end drawn from the germline J gene. The chain joins TRBV29-1 to TRBJ2-7; 7 nucleotides align to TRBD1. Germline-derived CDR1 and CDR2 are SQVTM and ANQGSEA. The CDR3 is 15 amino acids. V shed 7 bases and J 1 base; nucleotides not matched to a gene: 13. The CDR3 region is CSARPRDRRSYEQYF. Incomplete CDR3 DNA: TGCAGCGCCCGCCCCCGGGACAGAAGATCCTACGAG.

Concerning this clone: The read ends 3 residues early relative to the CDR3; the germline J gene fills the gap. The chain carries TRBV5-5 and TRBJ2-7; D may be TRBD1 or TRBD2 (6 bases each). V gave up 0 bases and J gave up 2 bases, with 12 bases separating them. The CDR3 runs to 15 residues. CDR1 is SGHKS and CDR2 is YYEKEE in the germline V gene (reference sequence). The CDR3 sequence: CASSLGAGEAYEQYF. The DNA read from the CDR3 is TGTGCCAGCAGCTTGGGGGCAGGGGAGGCCTACGAG. The whole variable domain, remainder taken from reference TRBV5-5 and TRBJ2-7, is DAGVTQSPTHLIKTRGQQVTLRCSPISGHKSVSWYQQVLGQGPQFIFQYYEKEERGRGNFPDRFSARQFPNYSSELNVNALLLGDSALYLCASSLGAGEAYEQYFGPGTRLTVT.

In regard to this clone: Coverage ceases 3 residues before the CDR3 finishes, and the germline J gene fills in the end. This sequence joins TRBV5-1 and TRBJ1-4; no definite D call. The CDR3 covers 13 residues. From germline, CDR1 is SGHRS and CDR2 YFSETQ. With 4 bases removed from V and 4 bases from J, the gap between germline ends came to 8 bases. The part of the CDR3 DNA that was read is TGCGCCAGCAGCCCTGCTAGTAATGAAAAA. It is translated as CASSPASNEK. The entire CDR3 sequence reads CASSPASNEKLFF.

Details on this clone: The CDR3 end falls 3 residues outside the read, so it is completed with the germline J gene. The chain joins TRBV11-3 to TRBJ2-4, with TRBD2 matching 11 bases. The germline CDR1 and CDR2 sequences are SGHNT and YENEEA. The CDR3 is 15 amino acids. The sequenced part of the CDR3 DNA is TGTGCCAGCAGCTTAGATCCGGCTAGCGGGAGGCTT. This translates into CASSLDPASGRL. The whole CDR3 sequence is CASSLDPASGRLQYF.